This is a list of T cell receptor beta chains from one sample in a study of blood T cells in healthy people across ages. TCRdb independently ran MiXCR on the 5' RACE reads; one entry per CDR3 protein. Of fewer than 800,000 distinct CDR3 sequences in the sample, 32% were seen once. The sample taken for sequencing was blood. The receptors were gathered from a woman older than 75 in good health. Both conserved end residues are part of each CDR3. A D gene is named only where the DNA matches it firmly. Not all rows give a size; the values are once, few, many and, for expanded clones, a class.

v_gene: TRBV5-1
len: 15
j_gene: TRBJ1-2
abundance: many
d_gene: NA
CDR3aa: CASSLDGGGFRGYTF
CDR3nt: TGCGCCAGCAGCTTGGATGGGGGCGGATTTAGGGGCTACACCTTC

v_gene: TRBV7-8
len: 16
j_gene: TRBJ1-1
abundance: many
d_gene: NA
CDR3aa: CASSSSGRLRDTEAFF
CDR3nt: TGTGCCAGCAGCTCGTCCGGGAGGCTAAGGGACACTGAAGCTTTCTTT

v_gene: TRBV18
len: 17
j_gene: TRBJ2-2
abundance: few
d_gene: TRBD1
CDR3aa: CASSQLPQGTNTGELFF
CDR3nt: TGTGCCAGCTCACAACTTCCACAGGGGACGAACACCGGGGAGCTGTTTTTT

v_gene: TRBV30
len: 15
j_gene: TRBJ2-7
abundance: many
d_gene: TRBD2
CDR3aa: CAWRPLAGDAYEQYF
CDR3nt: TGTGCCTGGAGGCCACTAGCGGGGGATGCCTACGAGCAGTACTTC

v_gene: TRBV11-3
len: 13
j_gene: TRBJ1-1
abundance: few
d_gene: NA
CDR3aa: CASSHQENTEAFF
CDR3nt: TGTGCCAGCAGCCATCAGGAGAACACTGAAGCTTTCTTT

v_gene: TRBV6-1
len: 13
j_gene: TRBJ1-2
abundance: many
d_gene: NA
CDR3aa: CASSSTGRYGYTF
CDR3nt: TGTGCCAGCAGTTCCACAGGGCGGTATGGCTACACCTTC

v_gene: TRBV5-6
len: 14
j_gene: TRBJ2-5
abundance: few
d_gene: NA
CDR3aa: CASSLAGVRGEGYF
CDR3nt: TGTGCCAGCAGCTTGGCGGGGGTTCGAGGTGAAGGGTACTTC

v_gene: TRBV5-1
len: 16
j_gene: TRBJ2-1
abundance: many
d_gene: NA
CDR3aa: CASSLVGASAYNEQFF
CDR3nt: TGCGCCAGCAGCTTGGTAGGGGCTAGCGCCTACAATGAGCAGTTCTTC

v_gene: TRBV6-1
len: 15
j_gene: TRBJ1-1
abundance: few
d_gene: TRBD1
CDR3aa: CASSFRDRGTTEAFF
CDR3nt: TGTGCCAGCAGTTTCCGGGACAGGGGGACCACTGAAGCTTTCTTT

v_gene: TRBV20-1
len: 15
j_gene: TRBJ2-3
abundance: many
d_gene: NA
CDR3aa: CSARDRVTLADTQYF
CDR3nt: TGCAGTGCTAGAGATAGGGTAACGCTGGCAGATACGCAGTATTTT

v_gene: TRBV18
len: 14
j_gene: TRBJ2-5
abundance: many
d_gene: NA
CDR3aa: CASSPPDMDKTQYF
CDR3nt: TGTGCCAGCTCACCACCGGACATGGACAAGACCCAGTACTTC

v_gene: TRBV29-1
len: 12
j_gene: TRBJ2-1
abundance: NA
d_gene: NA
CDR3aa: CSVTGASYEQFF
CDR3nt: TGCAGCGTGACAGGTGCATCCTACGAGCAGTTCTTC

v_gene: TRBV30
len: 10
j_gene: TRBJ1-2
abundance: many
d_gene: NA
CDR3aa: CACLPDGYTF
CDR3nt: TGTGCCTGCTTGCCGGATGGCTACACCTTC

v_gene: TRBV7-6
len: 15
j_gene: TRBJ1-5
abundance: few
d_gene: NA
CDR3aa: CASSLSRGIDQPQHF
CDR3nt: TGTGCCAGCAGCTTATCGAGGGGGATAGATCAGCCCCAGCATTTT

v_gene: TRBV7-3
len: 17
j_gene: TRBJ1-1
abundance: few
d_gene: TRBD1
CDR3aa: CASSPSGTGGLNTEAFF
CDR3nt: TGTGCCAGCAGCCCCAGTGGGACAGGGGGCTTGAACACTGAAGCTTTCTTT

v_gene: TRBV6-5
len: 13
j_gene: TRBJ2-5
abundance: many
d_gene: NA
CDR3aa: CASSRDYQETQYF
CDR3nt: TGTGCCAGCAGTAGGGACTACCAAGAGACCCAGTACTTC

v_gene: TRBV5-5
len: 15
j_gene: TRBJ2-1
abundance: many
d_gene: TRBD1
CDR3aa: CASSSTGTGPVGQFF
CDR3nt: TGTGCCAGCAGCTCTACCGGGACAGGCCCCGTGGGGCAGTTCTTC

v_gene: TRBV14
len: 14
j_gene: TRBJ1-2
abundance: NA
d_gene: NA
CDR3aa: CASSTLGGYYGYTF
CDR3nt: TGTGCCAGCAGCACCTTAGGGGGATACTATGGCTACACCTTC

v_gene: TRBV5-1
len: 15
j_gene: TRBJ2-3
abundance: few
d_gene: NA
CDR3aa: CASSRRGPNTDTQYF
CDR3nt: TGCGCCAGCAGCAGGCGGGGACCTAACACAGATACGCAGTATTTT

v_gene: TRBV15
len: 16
j_gene: TRBJ2-1
abundance: NA
d_gene: TRBD2
CDR3aa: CATSGGLGFDRETQFF
CDR3nt: TGTGCCACCAGCGGGGGACTAGGATTTGACCGAGAGACCCAGTTCTTC

v_gene: TRBV6-6
len: 15
j_gene: TRBJ2-7
abundance: NA
d_gene: TRBD1
CDR3aa: CASSFRTGSSYEQYF
CDR3nt: TGTGCCAGCAGTTTCCGGACAGGGAGTTCCTACGAGCAGTACTTC

v_gene: TRBV21-1
len: 15
j_gene: TRBJ2-7
abundance: many
d_gene: NA
CDR3aa: CASSILDRASYEQYF
CDR3nt: TGTGCCAGCAGCATCCTTGACAGGGCCTCCTACGAGCAGTACTTC

v_gene: TRBV4-3
len: 15
j_gene: TRBJ2-5
abundance: many
d_gene: NA
CDR3aa: CASSQDQGLGETQYF
CDR3nt: TGCGCCAGCAGCCAAGATCAAGGCTTGGGAGAGACCCAGTACTTC

v_gene: TRBV4-1
len: 14
j_gene: TRBJ1-1
abundance: few
d_gene: NA
CDR3aa: CASSHPGVGTEAFF
CDR3nt: TGCGCCAGCAGCCATCCAGGGGTCGGAACTGAAGCTTTCTTT

v_gene: TRBV4-3
len: 15
j_gene: TRBJ2-7
abundance: once
d_gene: TRBD2
CDR3aa: CASSQELAGFGEQYF
CDR3nt: TGCGCCAGCAGCCAAGAGCTAGCGGGATTTGGCGAGCAGTACTTC

v_gene: TRBV28
len: 14
j_gene: TRBJ1-2
abundance: many
d_gene: NA
CDR3aa: CASSLETQNYGYTF
CDR3nt: TGTGCCAGCAGTTTAGAGACACAGAACTATGGCTACACCTTC

v_gene: TRBV7-8
len: 16
j_gene: TRBJ1-4
abundance: few
d_gene: TRBD1
CDR3aa: CASSLRGGQGKEKLFF
CDR3nt: TGTGCCAGCAGCTTACGAGGGGGACAGGGAAAGGAAAAACTGTTTTTT

v_gene: TRBV7-2
len: 14
j_gene: TRBJ1-1
abundance: few
d_gene: NA
CDR3aa: CASSLVGDSSRAFF
CDR3nt: TGTGCCAGCAGCTTAGTGGGGGACTCCTCGAGGGCTTTCTTT

v_gene: TRBV2
len: 12
j_gene: TRBJ2-1
abundance: many
d_gene: TRBD1
CDR3aa: CASSETGGEQFF
CDR3nt: TGTGCCAGCAGTGAAACAGGGGGTGAGCAGTTCTTC

v_gene: TRBV24-1
len: 16
j_gene: TRBJ2-3
abundance: many
d_gene: TRBD2
CDR3aa: CATSDSSGGGTDTQYF
CDR3nt: TGTGCCACCAGTGACTCTAGCGGGGGGGGCACAGATACGCAGTATTTT

v_gene: TRBV5-1
len: 15
j_gene: TRBJ2-5
abundance: many
d_gene: TRBD1
CDR3aa: CASSTTGTVQETQYF
CDR3nt: TGCGCCAGCAGCACGACCGGGACAGTTCAAGAGACCCAGTACTTC

v_gene: TRBV30
len: 15
j_gene: TRBJ2-1
abundance: few
d_gene: NA
CDR3aa: CAWVGIPSSYNEQFF
CDR3nt: TGTGCCTGGGTCGGGATCCCGAGCTCCTACAATGAGCAGTTCTTC

v_gene: TRBV2
len: 15
j_gene: TRBJ2-3
abundance: many
d_gene: NA
CDR3aa: CASRLERMSTDTQYF
CDR3nt: TGTGCCAGCAGGCTAGAACGTATGAGCACAGATACGCAGTATTTT

v_gene: TRBV29-1
len: 13
j_gene: TRBJ2-5
abundance: NA
d_gene: NA
CDR3aa: CSVRIGQEETQYF
CDR3nt: TGCAGCGTCCGAATCGGCCAGGAAGAGACCCAGTACTTC

v_gene: TRBV5-4
len: 14
j_gene: TRBJ1-1
abundance: few
d_gene: NA
CDR3aa: CASSLPGANTEAFF
CDR3nt: TGTGCCAGCAGCTTGCCGGGGGCAAACACTGAAGCTTTCTTT

v_gene: TRBV5-1
len: 13
j_gene: TRBJ2-7
abundance: NA
d_gene: NA
CDR3aa: CASSLGLQNEQYF
CDR3nt: TGCGCCAGCAGCTTGGGTCTTCAGAACGAGCAGTACTTC

v_gene: TRBV20-1
len: 15
j_gene: TRBJ1-5
abundance: many
d_gene: NA
CDR3aa: CSASRSTARDQPQHF
CDR3nt: TGCAGTGCTAGCAGATCGACAGCCAGGGATCAGCCCCAGCATTTT

v_gene: TRBV11-2
len: 15
j_gene: TRBJ2-1
abundance: many
d_gene: TRBD2
CDR3aa: CASSFVASGGNEQFF
CDR3nt: TGTGCCAGCAGCTTTGTGGCTAGCGGGGGCAATGAGCAGTTCTTC

v_gene: TRBV3-1
len: 14
j_gene: TRBJ1-6
abundance: few
d_gene: NA
CDR3aa: CASSQASSNSPLHF
CDR3nt: TGTGCCAGCAGCCAAGCATCATCTAATTCACCCCTCCACTTT

v_gene: TRBV7-3
len: 14
j_gene: TRBJ2-7
abundance: many
d_gene: TRBD2
CDR3aa: CASSSLAGSHEQYF
CDR3nt: TGTGCCAGCAGCTCTCTAGCGGGGAGCCACGAGCAGTACTTC

v_gene: TRBV5-1
len: 14
j_gene: TRBJ2-7
abundance: NA
d_gene: TRBD1
CDR3aa: CASSRDRITYEQYF
CDR3nt: TGCGCCAGCAGCAGGGACAGGATCACCTACGAGCAGTACTTC

v_gene: TRBV5-1
len: 16
j_gene: TRBJ2-5
abundance: many
d_gene: TRBD1
CDR3aa: CASSSSWDRIKETQYF
CDR3nt: TGCGCCAGCAGCTCTTCCTGGGACAGGATAAAAGAGACCCAGTACTTC

v_gene: TRBV20-1
len: 14
j_gene: TRBJ2-3
abundance: NA
d_gene: TRBD2
CDR3aa: CSATGLPGGDTQYF
CDR3nt: TGCAGTGCAACCGGACTCCCGGGAGGAGATACGCAGTATTTT

v_gene: TRBV24-1
len: 13
j_gene: TRBJ2-3
abundance: few
d_gene: NA
CDR3aa: CATSDRLTDTQYF
CDR3nt: TGTGCCACCAGTGACCGGCTCACAGATACGCAGTATTTT